One and the same sample provided the 24 T cell receptor beta chains below, sequenced in a study of beta chain features in type 1 diabetes. The study's findings and limits: Among all four CD4+ subsets, Type 1 diabetes patients had TCRB CDR3s that were moderately but significantly shorter.

Every bit of the isolated RNA underwent reverse transcription, so sequencing read expressed TCRB transcripts. Data came from immunoSEQ multiplex PCR; TCRdb stores just in-frame clones and leaves some out. The table records about 340,000 clones, roughly 14% of them present only once. Antigen specificity for these receptors is unknown. The material sequenced was naive CD4+ T cells from blood. The source of these receptors is a woman under 30 with type 1 diabetes.

This clone turned up a few times. This chain's CDR3 is CASSSQPGGHYEQYV. CDR3 sequence (DNA): TGTGCCAGCAGCTCCCAACCAGGGGGCCACTACGAGCAGTACGTC. The chain combines TRBV7-2 with TRBJ2-7, with TRBD1 matching over 8 bases. Trimming removed 4 bases from V and 3 bases from J; junction bases left unmatched: 8. The CDR3 runs to 15 residues. The germline V gene encodes CDR1 SGHTA and CDR2 FQGNSA.

This clone was seen a handful of times. The V and J genes are TRBV23-1 and TRBJ2-1; TRBD2 agrees at 8 bases. TRBV23-1 is identified as an open reading frame with a role that is uncertain. The CDR3 consists of 14 residues. The junction had 10 bases not matched to a gene; V was cut back by 8 bases and J by 7 bases. DNA for the CDR3: TGCGCCAGCCATGAGCGGGAGATAAGGAATGAGCAGTTCTTC. As protein: CASHEREIRNEQFF.

This sequence joins TRBV9 and TRBJ2-1; 8 bases match TRBD2. CDR1 and CDR2 (germline): SGDLS, YYNGEE. This CDR3 spans 17 amino acids. After removal of 2 bases from V and 2 bases from J, the junction contained 9 bases not matched to a gene. CDR3 residues: CASSVSMRTSPYNEQFF. CDR3 coding DNA: TGTGCCAGCAGCGTCTCGATGAGGACTAGCCCCTACAATGAGCAGTTCTTC.

The rearrangement joins TRBV28 to TRBJ1-4, with D possibly matching TRBD1 (5 bases). Per germline, CDR1 MDHEN and CDR2 SYDVKM. CDR3 length equals 16 residues. V was shortened by 5 bases and J by 4 bases, with 17 bases between the two germline ends. CDR3 residues: CASSPPGGKGNEKLFF. In nucleotides, the CDR3 is TGTGCCAGCAGTCCCCCCGGGGGGAAGGGTAATGAAAAACTGTTTTTT.

The table lists this clone with a few counts. This rearrangement joins TRBV30 to TRBJ2-7, with D maybe TRBD2 (6 bases). Trimming took off 0 bases at V and 3 bases at J, with 12 bases between the two ends. Germline V gene data show CDR1 as GTSNPN and CDR2 as SVGIG (reference sequence). The CDR3 is 14 residues long. The CDR3 loop reads CAWSVRGLSYEQYV. The CDR3 DNA sequence: TGTGCCTGGAGTGTACGGGGACTTAGCTACGAGCAGTACGTC.

The chain employs TRBV18 and TRBJ2-5; the D gene is possibly TRBD2 (6 bases). Between the trimmed V and J ends, which lost 0 bases and 4 bases, there was a span of 18 bases. This CDR3 contains 17 residues. Germline V lookup: CDR1 KGHSH, CDR2 LQKENI. CDR3 residues: CASSPPTSSDGGETQYF. The CDR3 nucleotides read TGTGCCAGCTCACCACCGACTAGTTCGGACGGCGGAGAGACCCAGTACTTC.

This clone was counted a few times. At one end, the junction sequence differs from germline, possibly due to a read error. V is TRBV11-2 and J is TRBJ1-5; 7 nucleotides line up with TRBD1. The CDR3 covers 14 residues. Germline V gene lookup returns CDR1 SGHAT and CDR2 FQNNGV. CDR3 sequence: CASSLDRVGQPQHF. DNA of the CDR3: TGTGCCAGCAGCCTAGACAGGGTCGGGCAGCCCCAGCATTTT.

The chain combines TRBV14 with TRBJ2-3; 10 bases are shared with TRBD2. The ends lost 1 base at V and 6 bases at J; junction bases unmatched: 10. Germline V CDR1 and CDR2: SGHDN, FVKESK. The CDR3 extends over 17 amino acids. The CDR3 region has the DNA TGTGCCAGCAGCCAAGGAATCTCTAGCGGGAGCGGGGATACGCAGTATTTT. Translated, it gives CASSQGISSGSGDTQYF.

This clone was counted between two and nine times. The chain couples TRBV7-9 to TRBJ2-3; unclear D gene. The CDR3 loop spans 16 amino acids. V lost 1 base and J 3 bases, leaving 14 bases between the germline ends. The V gene's germline CDR1 is SEHNR and CDR2 FQNEAQ (reference sequence). The CDR3 nucleotides read TGTGCCAGCAGCTTAGTTGCAGGATCCCGGACAGATACGCAGTATTTT. Amino acids: CASSLVAGSRTDTQYF.

This clone was counted only a few times. The chain couples TRBV2 to TRBJ2-3; 11 bases fit TRBD2. The CDR3 is 15 amino acids. CDR1 and CDR2 from the germline V gene are SNHLY and FYNNEI. V was clipped by 6 bases and J by 1 base; unmatched bases: 3. The CDR3 coding sequence is TGTGCCAGCAGGACTAGCGGGACCCGCACAGATACGCAGTATTTT. It yields the protein CASRTSGTRTDTQYF.

Only a few counts were recorded for this clone. This chain uses TRBV9 with TRBJ2-4, with 9 positions matching TRBD2. Trimming removed 0 bases from V and 8 bases from J; junction bases left unmatched: 9. In germline, CDR1 is SGDLS, CDR2 YYNGEE. The CDR3 length is 16 residues. The CDR3 DNA sequence: TGTGCCAGCAGCGTAGGGGCGGGAGGGCGAGGGTACATTCAGTACTTC. Its protein product is CASSVGAGGRGYIQYF.

V usage is TRBV29-1 and J usage is TRBJ2-5; no firm D call. Germline CDR1 reads SQVTM; CDR2 reads ANQGSEA. The CDR3 loop spans 13 amino acids. In DNA form, the CDR3 reads TGCAGTATGATCCCACACCTTCAAGAGACCCAGTACTTC. Amino acids: CSMIPHLQETQYF.

This clone showed up just a few times. The chain carries TRBV30 and TRBJ2-3; D may be TRBD2 (6 bases). Germline V CDR1 and CDR2: GTSNPN, SVGIG (reference sequence). The CDR3 has 14 amino acids. Between the trimmed V and J ends, which lost 6 bases and 2 bases, there was a span of 15 bases. The CDR3 reads CACTLSGFTDTQYF. As DNA, the CDR3 is TGTGCCTGCACCCTTAGCGGTTTCACAGATACGCAGTATTTT.

This chain connects TRBV6-5 to TRBJ2-3; 9 bases are a match to TRBD2. V shed 0 bases, J shed 3 bases, and the junction held 4 bases outside the gene matches. Per the germline V gene, CDR1 is MNHEY and CDR2 is SVGAGI. CDR3 length: 16 residues. The chain's CDR3 is CASSYSTSGETDTQYF. DNA for the CDR3: TGTGCCAGCAGTTACTCGACTAGCGGAGAGACAGATACGCAGTATTTT.

A few counts support this clone. J is TRBJ1-3 and V is TRBV7-2; D ambiguous. This CDR3 has 16 amino acids. CDR1 and CDR2 from the germline V gene are SGHTA and FQGNSA. Trimming took 6 bases from V and 0 from J, leaving 15 bases between them. In DNA, the CDR3 is TGTGCCAGCAGGTGGTTGTCCGAGAGCTCTGGAAACACCATATATTTT. This encodes CASRWLSESSGNTIYF.

This clone was observed a few times. The chain uses TRBV7-8 and TRBJ2-3; a possible D gene is TRBD2 (6 bases). Trimming cost V 3 bases and J 3 bases, with 19 bases left between them. The CDR3 consists of 17 residues. Germline V gene sequence: CDR1 SGHVS, CDR2 FQNEAQ. CDR3 in amino acids: CASSLNGRGRRTDTQYF. CDR3 DNA sequence: TGTGCCAGCAGCTTGAATGGGCGGGGTAGACGGACAGATACGCAGTATTTT.

In its sample, this clone was seen a few times. The V and J genes are TRBV28 and TRBJ2-7; D unclear. The CDR3 length is 11 residues. Germline lookup yields CDR1 MDHEN and CDR2 SYDVKM. Trimming removed 6 bases at V and 3 bases at J, with 6 bases between. The CDR3 DNA reads TGTGCCAGCAGCTACTACTACGAGCAGTACTTC. As protein: CASSYYYEQYF.

This clone came up a few times. This chain links TRBV23-1 with TRBJ1-1; TRBD1 agrees at 7 bases. TRBV23-1 is an ORF, with its function uncertain. The CDR3 runs to 15 residues. The V segment lost 4 bases and the J segment 1 base; nucleotides outside the gene matches: 6. CDR3 protein: CASSPPTGPNTEAFF. The CDR3 coding sequence is TGCGCCAGCAGTCCCCCGACAGGGCCGAACACTGAAGCTTTCTTT.

The J gene is TRBJ2-1, the V gene TRBV5-1, with D possibly TRBD2 on 5 matching bases. This CDR3 has 15 amino acids. CDR1 and CDR2 (germline): SGHRS, YFSETQ. V gave up 4 bases and J gave up 6 bases, with 17 bases separating them. The DNA for the CDR3 is TGCGCCAGCAGCCGTCTCTCGAGGGATGGCAATGAGCAGTTCTTC. Its translation: CASSRLSRDGNEQFF.

The V and J genes are TRBV6-5 and TRBJ2-7, with 9 bases aligning to TRBD2. Germline values: CDR1 MNHEY, CDR2 SVGAGI. CDR3 length: 14 amino acids. V lost 7 bases and J lost 5; bases outside the gene matches: 9. The CDR3: CASTSRLAGNEQYF. In nucleotides, the CDR3 is TGTGCCAGCACTTCGAGGCTAGCGGGAAACGAGCAGTACTTC.

DNA of the CDR3: TGTGCCAGCAAACGGGACAGGGTATTCACTGAAGCTTTCTTT. Translation: CASKRDRVFTEAFF. V usage is TRBV6-5 and J usage is TRBJ1-1; 9 bases line up with TRBD1. The CDR3 consists of 14 residues. Trimming removed 7 bases from V and 4 bases from J; junction bases left unmatched: 7. Germline values: CDR1 MNHEY, CDR2 SVGAGI.

This chain connects TRBV7-2 to TRBJ2-7; weak D call: TRBD1 (6 bases). Trimming took 5 bases from V and 2 from J, leaving 19 bases between them. The CDR3 is 16 amino acids. Germline values: CDR1 SGHTA, CDR2 FQGNSA. The CDR3 coding sequence is TGTGCCAGCAGCCCCGTATCCGGGACAAGACCCTACGAGCAGTACTTC. Translating it yields CASSPVSGTRPYEQYF.

The gene calls are TRBV29-1 and TRBJ1-5; 9 nucleotides agree with TRBD1. The germline gives CDR1 SQVTM, CDR2 ANQGSEA. V lost 7 bases, J lost 3 bases, and 7 bases stayed unmatched. The CDR3 loop spans 14 amino acids. CDR3 coding DNA: TGCAGCGCCTTGGGACAGGGTATCAATCAGCCCCAGCATTTT. Translated: CSALGQGINQPQHF.

This clone showed up just a few times. This sequence joins TRBV28 and TRBJ2-3; possible D gene TRBD2, 6 bases. The germline V gene has CDR1 MDHEN and CDR2 SYDVKM. This CDR3 has 14 amino acids. The V end lost 4 bases, the J end lost 4 bases, and 12 bases lay between the germline ends. The CDR3 loop reads CASSWGLRADTQYF. CDR3 sequence (DNA): TGTGCCAGCAGTTGGGGACTGCGCGCAGATACGCAGTATTTT.